A selection of T cell receptor beta chains follows, all from one sample in a study of blood T cell repertoires in COVID-19. Profiled with immunoSEQ multiplex PCR; TCRdb holds only in-frame clones, not every one. The sample yields around 250,000 clones, about 88% seen once. The sample comprised PBMCs or T cells enriched from blood (not recorded which). The receptors derive from a woman aged 45-65 years who had recovered from COVID-19. CDR3s include the opening cysteine and the closing phenylalanine or tryptophan. The D gene is left open where the match is weak. Size values are once, few and many counts, or a class for expanded clones, and some rows have none.

cdr3_aa	cdr3_nt	clone_size	d_call	v_call	j_call	cdr3_length
CASKGLAGVSDTQYF	TGTGCCAGCAAAGGACTAGCGGGAGTATCCGATACGCAGTATTTT	NA	TRBD2	TRBV2	TRBJ2-3	15
CASSPAASPRYEQYF	TGTGCCAGCAGCCCAGCGGCTTCCCCGCGATACGAGCAGTACTTC	NA	NA	TRBV3-1/TRBV3-2	TRBJ2-7	15
CASSLSGFGRGDYGYTF	TGTGCCAGCAGTTTATCTGGGTTTGGTCGGGGGGACTATGGCTACACCTTC	NA	NA	TRBV27	TRBJ1-2	17
CAWSSFRELFF	TGTGCCTGGAGTTCCTTCCGGGAGCTGTTTTTT	NA	NA	TRBV30	TRBJ2-2	11
CSVERGGTEAFF	TGCAGCGTTGAAAGGGGGGGCACTGAAGCTTTCTTT	NA	NA	TRBV29-1	TRBJ1-1	12
CASSLRTGVVEKLFF	TGTGCCAGCAGCTTGAGAACAGGGGTGGTTGAAAAACTGTTTTTT	NA	TRBD1	TRBV5-6	TRBJ1-4	15
CASSFGGGFFNEQFF	TGTGCCAGCAGTTTCGGGGGGGGATTTTTCAATGAGCAGTTCTTC	NA	TRBD2	TRBV27	TRBJ2-1	15
CASSTDRTIKSFEAFF	TGTGCCAGCAGCACGGACAGGACGATAAAGTCTTTTGAAGCTTTCTTT	NA	TRBD1	TRBV5-4	TRBJ1-1	16
CASSFPEGGGYTF	TGTGCCAGCAGTTTTCCCGAGGGAGGTGGCTACACCTTC	NA	NA	TRBV28	TRBJ1-2	13
CASSLGTTGGTDTEAFF	TGTGCCAGCAGCTTGGGAACTACAGGGGGCACGGACACTGAAGCTTTCTTT	NA	TRBD1	TRBV5-4	TRBJ1-1	17
CSVEDLEAFF	TGCAGCGTTGAAGATTTAGAAGCTTTCTTT	NA	NA	TRBV29-1	TRBJ1-1	10
CASSFLEGSYEQYF	TGTGCCAGCAGCTTTCTCGAGGGCTCCTACGAGCAGTACTTC	NA	NA	TRBV11-1	TRBJ2-7	14
CASRQPGTSGGGYEQYF	TGTGCCAGCAGACAGCCCGGGACTAGCGGAGGGGGATACGAGCAGTACTTC	once	TRBD2	TRBV27	TRBJ2-7	17
CASSDSSGKVSYNEQFF	TGTGCCAGCAGCGACTCTAGCGGGAAGGTTTCGTACAATGAGCAGTTCTTC	NA	TRBD2	TRBV7-9	TRBJ2-1	17
CASSPDRDGGYTF	TGTGCCAGCAGCCCAGACAGGGATGGAGGCTACACCTTC	NA	TRBD1	TRBV11-1	TRBJ1-2	13
CASSLTGTSNTEAFF	TGTGCCAGCAGCTTGACAGGGACGTCGAACACTGAAGCTTTCTTT	NA	TRBD1	TRBV11-2	TRBJ1-1	15
CAWSGGLASAEQFF	TGTGCCTGGAGTGGGGGACTAGCATCCGCTGAGCAGTTCTTC	NA	TRBD2	TRBV30	TRBJ2-1	14
CASSQGGTTDTQYF	TGTGCCAGCAGCCAAGGAGGAACAACAGATACGCAGTATTTT	NA	NA	TRBV3-1/TRBV3-2	TRBJ2-3	14
CASRARSPGGNQPQHF	TGTGCCAGTAGAGCTAGGTCTCCGGGGGGCAATCAGCCCCAGCATTTT	NA	NA	TRBV19	TRBJ1-5	16
CASSSQETGELFF	TGTGCCAGCAGTTCACAGGAAACCGGGGAGCTGTTTTTT	NA	NA	TRBV27	TRBJ2-2	13
CASSPPTRMNTEAFF	TGTGCCAGCTCACCACCGACAAGGATGAACACTGAAGCTTTCTTT	NA	NA	TRBV18	TRBJ1-1	15
CASSQVAPGGTNIQYF	TGTGCCAGCAGCCAAGTAGCCCCGGGGGGAACGAACATTCAGTACTTC	NA	TRBD2	TRBV4-2	TRBJ2-4	16